What follows are 17 T cell receptor beta chains derived from one specimen sequenced in a study of blood T cell repertoires in COVID-19. Produced via immunoSEQ multiplex PCR; TCRdb's table is partial and in-frame only. This sample has about 130,000 clones; 80% to 85% occur once, and the top ten carry 18%. Sequencing was carried out using PBMCs or T cells enriched from blood (not recorded which). These receptors were obtained from a man aged 30 to 39 who had recovered from COVID-19.

The J gene is TRBJ1-5, the V gene TRBV4-2; D remains unclear. The CDR3 consists of 13 residues. Germline CDR1 reads LGHNA; CDR2 reads YNFKEQ. Trimming took 4 bases from V and 3 from J, leaving 7 bases between them. In nucleotides, the CDR3 is TGTGCCAGCAGCCTACAGCTCAATCAGCCCCAGCATTTT. It translates to CASSLQLNQPQHF.

V usage is TRBV19 and J usage is TRBJ1-5, with D tentatively TRBD1 (6 bases). V shed 5 bases and J shed 4 bases, with 9 bases lying between them. The CDR3 covers 13 residues. The germline V gene has CDR1 LNHDA and CDR2 SQIVND (reference sequence). CDR3 loop: CASSVTGNQPQHF. CDR3 coding DNA: TGTGCCAGTAGTGTCACAGGGAATCAGCCCCAGCATTTT. The full variable domain, rest sourced from reference TRBV19 and TRBJ1-5, is DGGITQSPKYLFRKEGQNVTLSCEQNLNHDAMYWYRQDPGQGLRLIYYSQIVNDFQKGDIAEGYSVSREKKESFPLTVTSAQKNPTAFYLCASSVTGNQPQHFGDGTRLSIL.

The gene calls are TRBV2 and TRBJ1-2, with D unclear. CDR1 is SNHLY, CDR2 FYNNEI, per germline. This CDR3 is 15 amino acids long. Trimming shortened V by 2 bases and J by 1 base, and 11 bases separated the two germline ends. The CDR3 region has the DNA TGTGCCAGCAGTGAAATGAGGGCACTTAACTATGGCTACACCTTC. Its protein is CASSEMRALNYGYTF.

The chain has TRBV30 and TRBJ1-1; 9 positions agree with TRBD1. The V gene end was trimmed by 3 bases and the J gene end by 1 base; junction bases not matched to a gene: 6. The CDR3 runs 15 residues. Germline V gene data show CDR1 as GTSNPN and CDR2 as SVGIG (reference sequence). The CDR3 DNA follows: TGTGCCTGGAGACACAGGGGGCGGGAGAACACTGAAGCTTTCTTT. Its translation: CAWRHRGRENTEAFF.

The CDR3 coding sequence is TGTGCCAGCAACTTTGTCAATACAGATACGCAGTATTTT. Its protein is CASNFVNTDTQYF. The chain recombines TRBV7-9 with TRBJ2-3; D call uncertain. Trimming removed 7 bases from V and 3 bases from J, with 11 bases in between. The germline V gene encodes CDR1 SEHNR and CDR2 FQNEAQ (reference sequence). The CDR3 has 13 amino acids. Complete variable domain (other parts from reference TRBV7-9 and TRBJ2-3): DTGVSQNPRHKITKRGQNVTFRCDPISEHNRLYWYRQTLGQGPEFLTYFQNEAQLEKSRLLSDRFSAERPKGSFSTLEIQRTEQGDSAMYLCASNFVNTDTQYFGPGTRLTVL.

The rearrangement uses TRBV10-3 and TRBJ1-6; a possible D gene is TRBD1 (5 bases). Germline V gene data show CDR1 as ENHRY and CDR2 as SYGVKD. CDR3 length equals 17 residues. V shed 2 bases and J shed 6 bases, with 17 bases lying between them. CDR3 coding DNA: TGTGCCATCAGTGAGAGCAATTCCGCAGGGATTAATTCACCCCTCCACTTT. It yields the protein CAISESNSAGINSPLHF.

In its sample, this clone was seen once. The chain joins TRBV5-1 to TRBJ1-2, with a weak D call TRBD1 (6 bases). The CDR3 spans 13 residues. CDR1 SGHRS and CDR2 YFSETQ come from the germline V gene. Trimming pared 2 bases from V and 7 bases from J, leaving 12 bases between. This CDR3 is CASSLGGDGGYTF. CDR3 DNA sequence: TGCGCCAGCAGCTTAGGGGGGGACGGTGGCTACACCTTC.

The V gene is TRBV5-5, the J gene TRBJ1-2; possibly TRBD1 for D (5 bases). The V end lost 1 base, the J end lost 8 bases, and 9 bases lay between the germline ends. The germline CDR1 and CDR2 sequences are SGHKS and YYEKEE (reference sequence). This CDR3 has 12 amino acids. The CDR3 is CASSLQGIGYTF. The CDR3 DNA follows: TGTGCCAGCAGCTTGCAGGGTATAGGCTACACCTTC.

This clone was counted a single time. CDR3 sequence: CASTQLENEQFF. The CDR3 DNA follows: TGTGCCAGCACCCAGCTAGAAAATGAGCAGTTCTTC. This rearrangement joins TRBV2 to TRBJ2-1; D uncertain. V shed 7 bases and J shed 7 bases, with 11 bases lying between them. This CDR3 has 12 residues. The germline V gene encodes CDR1 SNHLY and CDR2 FYNNEI.

This chain links TRBV6-5 with TRBJ1-2; perhaps TRBD1 as D (6 bases). Germline V lookup: CDR1 MNHEY, CDR2 SVGAGI. V dropped 2 bases and J dropped 4 bases, with 14 bases sitting between them. This CDR3 spans 15 amino acids. CDR3 in DNA: TGTGCCAGCAGTTACAAGTTCGGGGGGCCCTATGGCTACACCTTC. Its protein is CASSYKFGGPYGYTF.

This chain uses TRBV2 with TRBJ1-5; 8 bases line up with TRBD1. Trimming removed 6 bases from V and 6 bases from J; junction bases left unmatched: 4. The CDR3 contains 13 residues. Germline values: CDR1 SNHLY, CDR2 FYNNEI. CDR3 coding DNA: TGTGCCAGCAGCACAGGGGGAGGTCAGCCCCAGCATTTT. This codes for CASSTGGGQPQHF.

The rearrangement joins TRBV27 to TRBJ2-2; the match to TRBD1 covers 7 bases. The CDR3 spans 18 residues. With 6 bases clipped from V and 5 bases from J, the junction kept 18 bases outside the gene matches. Germline V gene sequence: CDR1 MNHEY, CDR2 SMNVEV (reference sequence). CDR3 loop: CASSPWDSTAKGTGELFF. The CDR3 DNA sequence: TGTGCCAGCAGCCCTTGGGACAGCACAGCCAAGGGAACCGGGGAGCTGTTTTTT.

This chain joins TRBV19 and TRBJ1-2, with unresolved D. Trimming took 10 bases from V and 2 from J, leaving 11 bases between them. This CDR3 is 12 amino acids long. The germline CDR1 and CDR2 sequences are LNHDA and SQIVND (reference sequence). CDR3 nucleotides: TGTGCCACCTCCCCGAGGAACTATGGCTACACCTTC. Translating gives CATSPRNYGYTF.

The rearrangement joins TRBV24-1 to TRBJ2-5; the D gene is possibly TRBD1 (6 bases). Germline V gene data show CDR1 as KGHDR and CDR2 as SFDVKD. The CDR3 spans 13 residues. V was shortened by 6 bases and J by 1 base, with 8 bases between the two germline ends. CDR3 protein: CATSSRGQETQYF. CDR3 DNA sequence: TGTGCCACCAGTTCCAGGGGCCAAGAGACCCAGTACTTC.

The V call is TRBV5-4, the J call TRBJ1-4; 8 bases match TRBD1. With 4 bases clipped from V and 3 bases from J, the junction kept 5 bases outside the gene matches. This CDR3 spans 15 amino acids. Germline CDR1 and CDR2: SGHNT and YYREEE (reference sequence). The CDR3 region has the DNA TGTGCCAGCAGCCCTACGACAGGGGCTAATGAAAAACTGTTTTTT. This sequence encodes CASSPTTGANEKLFF. Complete variable domain (other parts from reference TRBV5-4 and TRBJ1-4): ETGVTQSPTHLIKTRGQQVTLRCSSQSGHNTVSWYQQALGQGPQFIFQYYREEENGRGNFPPRFSGLQFPNYSSELNVNALELDDSALYLCASSPTTGANEKLFFGSGTQLSVL.

The CDR3 spells CASSGSGGPSYNEQFF. In DNA form, the CDR3 reads TGCGCCAGCAGCGGAAGCGGGGGGCCCTCCTACAATGAGCAGTTCTTC. V is TRBV5-1 and J is TRBJ2-1, with 9 bases that match TRBD2. The junction had 5 bases not matched to a gene; V was cut back by 4 bases and J by 0 bases. The germline V gene has CDR1 SGHRS and CDR2 YFSETQ. This CDR3 contains 16 residues. The full variable domain, completed using reference TRBV5-1 and TRBJ2-1, is KAGVTQTPRYLIKTRGQQVTLSCSPISGHRSVSWYQQTPGQGLQFLFEYFSETQRNKGNFPGRFSGRQFSNSRSEMNVSTLELGDSALYLCASSGSGGPSYNEQFFGPGTRLTVL.

This chain connects TRBV5-4 to TRBJ2-7, with D perhaps TRBD2 (6 bases). In germline, CDR1 is SGHNT, CDR2 YYREEE (reference sequence). With 3 bases removed from V and 5 bases from J, the gap between germline ends came to 18 bases. The CDR3 totals 15 residues. The CDR3 reads CASSSTLAYQDEQYF. CDR3 in DNA: TGTGCCAGCAGCTCAACACTAGCATACCAAGACGAGCAGTACTTC.